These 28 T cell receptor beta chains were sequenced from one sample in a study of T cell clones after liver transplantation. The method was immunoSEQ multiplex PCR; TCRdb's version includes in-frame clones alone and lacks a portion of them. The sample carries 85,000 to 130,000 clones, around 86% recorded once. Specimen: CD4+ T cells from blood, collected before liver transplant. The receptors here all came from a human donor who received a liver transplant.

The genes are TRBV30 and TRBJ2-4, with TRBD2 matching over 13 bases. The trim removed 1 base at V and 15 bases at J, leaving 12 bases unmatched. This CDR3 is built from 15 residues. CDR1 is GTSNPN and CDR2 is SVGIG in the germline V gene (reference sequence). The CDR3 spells CAWSATRRLAGGRYF. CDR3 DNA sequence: TGTGCCTGGAGTGCTACCAGAAGACTAGCGGGAGGTCGGTACTTC.

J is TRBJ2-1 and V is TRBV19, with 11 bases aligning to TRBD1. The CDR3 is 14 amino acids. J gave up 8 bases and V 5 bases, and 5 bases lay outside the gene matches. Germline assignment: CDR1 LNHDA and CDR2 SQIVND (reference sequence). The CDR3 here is CASSLRDRGYEQFF. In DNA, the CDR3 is TGTGCCAGTAGTCTCCGGGACAGGGGGTATGAGCAGTTCTTC.

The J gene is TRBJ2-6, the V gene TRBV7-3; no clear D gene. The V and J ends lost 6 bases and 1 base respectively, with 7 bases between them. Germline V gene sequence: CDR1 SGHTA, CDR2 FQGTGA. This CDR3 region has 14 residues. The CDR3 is CASSTRSGANVLTF. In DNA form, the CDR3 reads TGTGCCAGCAGTACAAGATCTGGGGCCAACGTCCTGACTTTC.

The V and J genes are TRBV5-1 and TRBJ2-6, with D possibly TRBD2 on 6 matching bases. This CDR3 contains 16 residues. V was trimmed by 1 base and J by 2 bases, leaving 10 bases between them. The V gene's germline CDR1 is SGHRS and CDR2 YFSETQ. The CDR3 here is CASSLNGGAGANVLTF. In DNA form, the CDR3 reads TGCGCCAGCAGCTTGAACGGGGGTGCTGGGGCCAACGTCCTGACTTTC.

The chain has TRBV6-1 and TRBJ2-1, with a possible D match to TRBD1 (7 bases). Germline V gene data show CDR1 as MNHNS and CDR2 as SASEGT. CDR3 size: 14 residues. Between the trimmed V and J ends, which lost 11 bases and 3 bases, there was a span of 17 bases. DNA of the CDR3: TGTGCCTTAAGCAGGGGGGACAGCTACAATGAGCAGTTCTTC. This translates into CALSRGDSYNEQFF.

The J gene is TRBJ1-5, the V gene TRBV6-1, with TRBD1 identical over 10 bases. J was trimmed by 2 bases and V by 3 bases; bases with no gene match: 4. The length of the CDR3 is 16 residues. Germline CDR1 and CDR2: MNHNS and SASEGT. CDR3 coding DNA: TGTGCCAGCAGTGACTTCGGGACAGGGGGCAATCAGCCCCAGCATTTT. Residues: CASSDFGTGGNQPQHF.

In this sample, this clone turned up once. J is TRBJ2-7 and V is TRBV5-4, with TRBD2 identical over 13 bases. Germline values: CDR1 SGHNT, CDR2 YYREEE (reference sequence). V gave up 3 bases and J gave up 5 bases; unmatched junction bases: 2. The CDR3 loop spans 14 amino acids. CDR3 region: CASSSGLAGDEQYF. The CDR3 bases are TGTGCCAGCAGCTCAGGACTAGCGGGAGACGAGCAGTACTTC.

The CDR3 loop is CASTELRWRNTGELFF. The CDR3 region has the DNA TGTGCCAGCACCGAACTCCGGTGGCGGAACACCGGGGAGCTGTTTTTT. The V call is TRBV7-2, the J call TRBJ2-2, with unresolved D. The CDR3 contains 16 residues. Germline V gene sequence: CDR1 SGHTA, CDR2 FQGNSA. V shed 7 bases and J shed 1 base, with 16 bases lying between them.

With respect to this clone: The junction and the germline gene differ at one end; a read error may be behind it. The DNA for the CDR3 is TGTGCCGGAACGCGTGGAGTGGTGAACACTGAAGCTCTCTTT. Its translation: CAGTRGVVNTEALF. J is TRBJ1-1 and V is TRBV30; D is ambiguous. Germline V gene sequence: CDR1 GTSNPN, CDR2 SVGIG (reference sequence). The CDR3 runs 14 residues.

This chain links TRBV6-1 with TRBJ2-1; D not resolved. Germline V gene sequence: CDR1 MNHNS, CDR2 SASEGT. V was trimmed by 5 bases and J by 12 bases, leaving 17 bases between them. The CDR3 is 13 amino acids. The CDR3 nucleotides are TGTGCCAGCAGTCCCCTCGAGACTTCTGTGCAGTTCTTC. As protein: CASSPLETSVQFF.

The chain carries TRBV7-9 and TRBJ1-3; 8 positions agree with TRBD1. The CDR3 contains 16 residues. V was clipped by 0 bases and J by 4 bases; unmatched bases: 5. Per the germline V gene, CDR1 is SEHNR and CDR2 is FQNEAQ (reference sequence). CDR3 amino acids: CASSLAGQAGGNTIYF. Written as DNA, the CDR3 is TGTGCCAGCAGCTTAGCGGGACAGGCTGGAGGAAACACCATATATTTT.

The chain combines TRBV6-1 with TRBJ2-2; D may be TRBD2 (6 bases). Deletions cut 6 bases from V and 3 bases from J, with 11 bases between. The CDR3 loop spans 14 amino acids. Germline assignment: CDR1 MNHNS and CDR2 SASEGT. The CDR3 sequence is CASRGLQDTGELFF. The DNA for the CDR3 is TGTGCCAGCAGGGGACTTCAAGACACCGGGGAGCTGTTTTTT.

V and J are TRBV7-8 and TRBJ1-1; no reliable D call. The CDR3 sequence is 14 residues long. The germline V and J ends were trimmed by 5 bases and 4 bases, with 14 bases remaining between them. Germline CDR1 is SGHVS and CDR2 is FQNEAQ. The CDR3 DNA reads TGTGCCAGCAGCCCCGGAATCCTCCTCACTGAAGCTTTCTTT. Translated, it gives CASSPGILLTEAFF.

The DNA of the CDR3 is TGTGCCAGCAGTGCACGACAGGGGTTAGGAAACACCATATATTTT. This gives the protein CASSARQGLGNTIYF. This rearrangement joins TRBV28 to TRBJ1-3, with 8 bases matching TRBD1. The trim removed 5 bases at V and 4 bases at J, leaving 7 bases unmatched. Germline CDR1 is MDHEN and CDR2 is SYDVKM. This CDR3 spans 15 amino acids.

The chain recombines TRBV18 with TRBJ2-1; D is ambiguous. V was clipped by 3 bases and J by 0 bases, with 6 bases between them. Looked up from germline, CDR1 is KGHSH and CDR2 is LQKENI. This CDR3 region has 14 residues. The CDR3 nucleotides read TGTGCCAGCTCACCGGCCGGCTCCTACAATGAGCAGTTCTTC. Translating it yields CASSPAGSYNEQFF.

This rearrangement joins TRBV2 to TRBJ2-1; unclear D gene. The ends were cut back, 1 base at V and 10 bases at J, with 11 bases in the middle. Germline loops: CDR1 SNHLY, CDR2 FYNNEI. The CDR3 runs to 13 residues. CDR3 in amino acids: CASSEGTLKEQFF. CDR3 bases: TGTGCCAGCAGTGAAGGGACCCTCAAGGAGCAGTTCTTC.

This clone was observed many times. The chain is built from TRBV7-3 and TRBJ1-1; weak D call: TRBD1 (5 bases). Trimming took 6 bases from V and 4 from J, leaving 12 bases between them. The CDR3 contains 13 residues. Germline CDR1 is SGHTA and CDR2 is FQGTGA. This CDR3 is CASRVGRATEAFF. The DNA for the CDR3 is TGTGCCAGCAGGGTGGGACGAGCCACTGAAGCTTTCTTT. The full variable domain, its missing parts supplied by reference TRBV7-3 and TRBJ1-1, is GAGVSQTPSNKVTEKGKYVELRCDPISGHTALYWYRQSLGQGPEFLIYFQGTGAADDSGLPNDRFFAVRPEGSVSTLKIQRTERGDSAVYLCASRVGRATEAFFGQGTRLTVV.

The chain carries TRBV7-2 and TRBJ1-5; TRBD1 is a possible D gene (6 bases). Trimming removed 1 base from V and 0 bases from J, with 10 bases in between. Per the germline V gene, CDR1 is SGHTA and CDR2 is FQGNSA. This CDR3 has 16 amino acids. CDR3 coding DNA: TGTGCCAGCAGCTTAGGGGGGGCGAATAGCAATCAGCCCCAGCATTTT. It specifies CASSLGGANSNQPQHF.

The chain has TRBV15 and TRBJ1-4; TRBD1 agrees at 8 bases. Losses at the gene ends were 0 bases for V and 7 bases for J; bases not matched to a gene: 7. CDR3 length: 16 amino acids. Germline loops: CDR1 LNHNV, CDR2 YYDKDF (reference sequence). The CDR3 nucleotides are TGTGCCACCAGCAGAGAGATAAGGGACAGGCGTGAAAAACTGTTTTTT. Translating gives CATSREIRDRREKLFF.

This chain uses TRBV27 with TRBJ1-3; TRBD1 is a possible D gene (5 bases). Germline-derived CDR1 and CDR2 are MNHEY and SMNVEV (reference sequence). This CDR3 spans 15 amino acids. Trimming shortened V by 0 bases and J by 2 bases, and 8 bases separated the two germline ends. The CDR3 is CASSLSGGTGNTIYF. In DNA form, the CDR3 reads TGTGCCAGCAGTTTATCCGGGGGGACTGGAAACACCATATATTTT.

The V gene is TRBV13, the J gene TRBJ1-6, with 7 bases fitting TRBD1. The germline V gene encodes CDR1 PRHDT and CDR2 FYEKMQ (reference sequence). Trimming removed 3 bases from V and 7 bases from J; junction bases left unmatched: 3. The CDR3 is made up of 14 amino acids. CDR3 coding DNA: TGTGCCAGCAGCTTGACAGGGCTGAATTCACCCCTCCACTTT. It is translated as CASSLTGLNSPLHF.

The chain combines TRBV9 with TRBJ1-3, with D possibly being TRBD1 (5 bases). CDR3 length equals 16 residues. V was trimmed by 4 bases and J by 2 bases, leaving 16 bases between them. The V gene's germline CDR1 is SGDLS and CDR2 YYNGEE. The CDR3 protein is CASSLRTSSAGNTIYF. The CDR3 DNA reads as TGTGCCAGCAGCCTTCGGACATCCTCAGCTGGAAACACCATATATTTT.

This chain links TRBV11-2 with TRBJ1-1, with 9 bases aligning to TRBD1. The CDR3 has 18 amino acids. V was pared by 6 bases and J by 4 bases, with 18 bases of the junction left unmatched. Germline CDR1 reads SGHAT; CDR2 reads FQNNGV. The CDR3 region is CASRQGGTGKSGATEAFF. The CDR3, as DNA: TGTGCCAGCAGACAAGGCGGGACAGGGAAAAGTGGTGCCACTGAAGCTTTCTTT.

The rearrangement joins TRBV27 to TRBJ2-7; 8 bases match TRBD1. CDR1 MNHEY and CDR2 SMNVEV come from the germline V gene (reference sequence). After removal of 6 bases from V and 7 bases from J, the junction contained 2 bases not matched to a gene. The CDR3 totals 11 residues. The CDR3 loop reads CASRRTGEQYF. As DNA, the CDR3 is TGTGCCAGCAGGAGGACAGGGGAGCAGTACTTC.

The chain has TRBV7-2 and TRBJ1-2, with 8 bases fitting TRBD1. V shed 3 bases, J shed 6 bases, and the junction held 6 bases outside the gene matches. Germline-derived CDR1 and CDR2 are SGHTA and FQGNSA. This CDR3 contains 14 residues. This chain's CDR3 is CASSFGQGMNGYTF. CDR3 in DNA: TGTGCCAGCAGCTTCGGACAGGGTATGAATGGCTACACCTTC.

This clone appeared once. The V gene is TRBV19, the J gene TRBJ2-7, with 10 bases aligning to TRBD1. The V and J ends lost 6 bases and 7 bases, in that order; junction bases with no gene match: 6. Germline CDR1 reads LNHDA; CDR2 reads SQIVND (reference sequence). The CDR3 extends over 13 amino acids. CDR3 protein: CASSRQGAWEQYF. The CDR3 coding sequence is TGTGCCAGTAGCAGACAGGGGGCTTGGGAGCAGTACTTC.

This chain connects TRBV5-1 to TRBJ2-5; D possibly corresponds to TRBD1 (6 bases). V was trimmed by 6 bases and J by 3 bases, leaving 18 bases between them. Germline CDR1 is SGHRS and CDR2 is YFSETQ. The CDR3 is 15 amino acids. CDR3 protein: CASTANGQIKETQYF. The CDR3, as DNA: TGCGCCAGCACCGCCAACGGACAGATAAAAGAGACCCAGTACTTC. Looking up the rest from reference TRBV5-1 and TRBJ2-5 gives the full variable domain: KAGVTQTPRYLIKTRGQQVTLSCSPISGHRSVSWYQQTPGQGLQFLFEYFSETQRNKGNFPGRFSGRQFSNSRSEMNVSTLELGDSALYLCASTANGQIKETQYFGPGTRLLVL.

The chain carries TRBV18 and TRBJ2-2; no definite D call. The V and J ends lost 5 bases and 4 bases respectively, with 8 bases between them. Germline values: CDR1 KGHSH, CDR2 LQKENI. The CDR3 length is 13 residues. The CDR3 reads CASSSTGTGELFF. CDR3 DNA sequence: TGTGCCAGCTCATCGACGGGCACCGGGGAGCTGTTTTTT.